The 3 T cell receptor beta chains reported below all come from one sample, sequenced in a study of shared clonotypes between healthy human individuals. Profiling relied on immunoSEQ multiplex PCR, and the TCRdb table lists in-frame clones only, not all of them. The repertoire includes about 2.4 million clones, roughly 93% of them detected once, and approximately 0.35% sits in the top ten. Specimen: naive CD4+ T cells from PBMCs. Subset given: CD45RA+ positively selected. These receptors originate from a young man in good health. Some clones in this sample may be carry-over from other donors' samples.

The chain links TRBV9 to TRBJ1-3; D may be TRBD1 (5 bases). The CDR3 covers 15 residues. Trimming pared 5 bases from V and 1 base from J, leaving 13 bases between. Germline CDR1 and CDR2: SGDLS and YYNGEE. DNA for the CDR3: TGTGCCAGCAGTGACTGGGGGAGTTCTGGAAACACCATATATTTT. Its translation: CASSDWGSSGNTIYF.

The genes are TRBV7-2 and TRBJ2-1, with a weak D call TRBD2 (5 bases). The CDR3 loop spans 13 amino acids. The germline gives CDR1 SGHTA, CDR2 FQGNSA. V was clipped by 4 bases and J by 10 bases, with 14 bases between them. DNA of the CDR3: TGTGCCAGCAGCTCCGCCCGGGGAGAGGAGCAGTTCTTC. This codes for CASSSARGEEQFF.

The CDR3 nucleotides read TGTGCCAGCAGCTTGGCCCGTGGGCAGGGGCAGTACTTC. Translated: CASSLARGQGQYF. This chain links TRBV5-4 with TRBJ2-7, with TRBD1 as a possible D gene (5 bases). V lost 0 bases to trimming and J lost 9 bases, with 13 bases between them. Germline V gives CDR1 SGHNT, CDR2 YYREEE (reference sequence). The CDR3 has 13 residues. The whole variable domain, remainder taken from reference TRBV5-4 and TRBJ2-7, is ETGVTQSPTHLIKTRGQQVTLRCSSQSGHNTVSWYQQALGQGPQFIFQYYREEENGRGNFPPRFSGLQFPNYSSELNVNALELDDSALYLCASSLARGQGQYFGPGTRLTVT.